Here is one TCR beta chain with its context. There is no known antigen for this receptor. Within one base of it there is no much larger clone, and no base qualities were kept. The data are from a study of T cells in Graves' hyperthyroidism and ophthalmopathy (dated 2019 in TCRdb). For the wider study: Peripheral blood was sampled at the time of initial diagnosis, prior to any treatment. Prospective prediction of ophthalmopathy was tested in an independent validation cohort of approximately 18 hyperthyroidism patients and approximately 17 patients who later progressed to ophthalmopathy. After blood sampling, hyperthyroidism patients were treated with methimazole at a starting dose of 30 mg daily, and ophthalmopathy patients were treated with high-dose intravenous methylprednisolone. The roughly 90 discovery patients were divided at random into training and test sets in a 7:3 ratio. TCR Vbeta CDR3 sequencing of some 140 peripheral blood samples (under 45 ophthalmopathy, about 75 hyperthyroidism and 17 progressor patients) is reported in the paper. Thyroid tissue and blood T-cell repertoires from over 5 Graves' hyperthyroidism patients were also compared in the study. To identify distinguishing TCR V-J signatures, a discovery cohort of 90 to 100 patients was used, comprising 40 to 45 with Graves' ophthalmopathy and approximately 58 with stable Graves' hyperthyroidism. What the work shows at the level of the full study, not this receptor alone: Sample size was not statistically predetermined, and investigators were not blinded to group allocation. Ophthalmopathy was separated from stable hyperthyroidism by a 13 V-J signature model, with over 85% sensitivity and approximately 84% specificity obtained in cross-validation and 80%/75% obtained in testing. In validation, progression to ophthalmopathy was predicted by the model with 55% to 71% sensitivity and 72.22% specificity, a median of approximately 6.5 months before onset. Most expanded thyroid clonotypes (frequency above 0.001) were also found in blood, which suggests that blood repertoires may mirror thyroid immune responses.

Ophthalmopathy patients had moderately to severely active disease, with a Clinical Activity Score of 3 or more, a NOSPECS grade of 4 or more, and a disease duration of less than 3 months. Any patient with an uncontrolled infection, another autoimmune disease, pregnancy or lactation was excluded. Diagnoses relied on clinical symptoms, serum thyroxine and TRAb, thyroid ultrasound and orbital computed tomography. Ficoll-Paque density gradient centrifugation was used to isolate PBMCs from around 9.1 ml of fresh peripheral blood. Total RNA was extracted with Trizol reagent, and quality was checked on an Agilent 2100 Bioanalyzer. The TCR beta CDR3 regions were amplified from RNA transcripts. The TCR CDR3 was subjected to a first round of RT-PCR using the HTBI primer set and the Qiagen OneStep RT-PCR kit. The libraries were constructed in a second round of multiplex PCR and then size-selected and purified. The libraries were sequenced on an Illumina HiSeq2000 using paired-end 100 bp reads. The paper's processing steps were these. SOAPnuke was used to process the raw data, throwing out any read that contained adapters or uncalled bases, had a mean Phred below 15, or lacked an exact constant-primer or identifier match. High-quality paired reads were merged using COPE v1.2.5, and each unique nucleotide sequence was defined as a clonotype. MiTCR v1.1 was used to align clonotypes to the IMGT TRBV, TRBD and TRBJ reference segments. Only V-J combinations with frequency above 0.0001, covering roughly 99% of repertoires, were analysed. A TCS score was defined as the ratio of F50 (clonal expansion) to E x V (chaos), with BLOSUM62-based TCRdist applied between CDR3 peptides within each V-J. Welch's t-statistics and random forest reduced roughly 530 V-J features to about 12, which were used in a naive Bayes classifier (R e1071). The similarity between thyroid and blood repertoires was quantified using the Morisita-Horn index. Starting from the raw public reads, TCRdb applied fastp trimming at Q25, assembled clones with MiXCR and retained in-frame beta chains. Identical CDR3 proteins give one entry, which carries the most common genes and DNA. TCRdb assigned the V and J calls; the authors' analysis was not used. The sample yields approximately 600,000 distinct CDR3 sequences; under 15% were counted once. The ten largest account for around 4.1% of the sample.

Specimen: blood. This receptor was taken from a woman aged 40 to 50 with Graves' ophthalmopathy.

Here the CDR3 is given as CASSQDFGERSEQYF. In nucleotide form, the sequence is TGCGCCAGCAGCCAAGACTTCGGGGAGAGGTCCGAGCAGTACTTC. The V and J genes are TRBV4-3 and TRBJ2-7, and TRBD2 may be the D gene, going by 5 matching bases. The germline V gene encodes CDR1 LGHNA and CDR2 YSLEER. V and J are truncated by 0 bases and 6 bases respectively, leaving an intervening sequence of 15 bases. Spanning cysteine to phenylalanine, the CDR3 consists of 15 amino acids. This entry keeps only the CDR3 DNA: 45 bases, framed from base 1.